Described below is a single T cell receptor (beta chain) sequence and its context. What it binds is unknown. Expressed TCRB transcripts were sequenced, since all the RNA that had been isolated was reverse transcribed. Profiled with immunoSEQ multiplex PCR; TCRdb holds only in-frame clones, not every one. The sample carries 250,000 to 300,000 clones, roughly 25% recorded once. This entry belongs to a study of beta chain features in type 1 diabetes. Study conclusions and caveats: There were fewer insertions and more deletions at the VDJ junctions of type 1 diabetes patients. Shortening of TCRB CDR3s, moderate but significant, appeared in all four CD4+ subsets of Type 1 diabetes patients.

V was clipped by 5 bases and J by 7 bases; unmatched bases: 17. Germline V gene lookup returns CDR1 MNHEY and CDR2 SMNVEV (reference sequence). The CDR3 spans 16 residues. This sequence was found in a woman aged 25 to 39 with type 1 diabetes. J is TRBJ2-7 and V is TRBV27, with TRBD1 matching over 7 bases. Material for sequencing was naive CD4+ T cells from blood. The DNA for the CDR3 is TGTGCCAGCAGTGGACTCGGGACAGCCATAAACGGGGAGCAGTACTTC. Protein product: CASSGLGTAINGEQYF.